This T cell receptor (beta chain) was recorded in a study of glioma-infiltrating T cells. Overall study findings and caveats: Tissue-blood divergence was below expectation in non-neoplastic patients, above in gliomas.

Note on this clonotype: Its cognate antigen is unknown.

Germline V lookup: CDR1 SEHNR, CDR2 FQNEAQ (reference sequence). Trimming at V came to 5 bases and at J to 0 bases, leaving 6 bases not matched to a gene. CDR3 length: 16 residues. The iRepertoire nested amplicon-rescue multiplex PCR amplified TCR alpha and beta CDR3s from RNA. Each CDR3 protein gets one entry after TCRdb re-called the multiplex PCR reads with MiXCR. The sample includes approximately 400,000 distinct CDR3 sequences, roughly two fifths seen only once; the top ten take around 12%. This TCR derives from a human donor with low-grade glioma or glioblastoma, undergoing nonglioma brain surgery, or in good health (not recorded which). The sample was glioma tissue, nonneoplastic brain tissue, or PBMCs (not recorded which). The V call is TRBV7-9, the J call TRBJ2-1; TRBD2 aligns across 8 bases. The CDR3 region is CASSPHTSGSYNEQFF. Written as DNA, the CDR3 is TGTGCCAGCAGCCCCCACACTAGCGGCTCCTACAATGAGCAGTTCTTC.